This T cell receptor beta chain originates from a study of T cell repertoires in cytomegalovirus infection. The CDR3 is 15 amino acids. Trimming pared 2 bases from V and 1 base from J, leaving 10 bases between. Germline V gives CDR1 SGHTA, CDR2 FQGNSA. This clonotype was observed at least ten times. A single record per CDR3 protein comes from TCRdb applying MiXCR to the reads. The sample contains 300,000 or so distinct CDR3 sequences, roughly 25% of which appear only once. Sequencing was performed on PBMCs. The sequence was collected from a human donor in good health (CMV status not recorded). Some clones in this sample may be carry-over from other donors' samples. The chain uses TRBV7-2 and TRBJ2-3; D is possibly TRBD2 (7 bases). CDR3 nucleotide sequence: TGTGCCAGCAGCTTATGGGGGGGCCGCACAGATACGCAGTATTTT. Translating it yields CASSLWGGRTDTQYF.